These 18 T cell receptor beta chains came from one sample sequenced in a study of T cells after yellow fever vaccination (dated by TCRdb to between 2018 and 2021). The intended sense of this specimen's treatment or condition label: live attenuated yellow fever vaccine strain. The library was produced with 5' RACE. Reads for this sample came from an Illumina HiSeq 2500. Using fastp trimming at Q25 and MiXCR clonotype assembly, TCRdb reanalyzed the public sequencing data and kept in-frame beta chains. Entries are consolidated by CDR3 protein sequence, retaining the most common genes and DNA. The sample includes about 580,000 distinct CDR3 sequences, with approximately 16% observed a single time. The top ten hold roughly a sixth of the sample. This specimen consisted of PBMCs, obtained roughly 5 days after the first yellow fever vaccination. The source of these receptors is a man between 18 and 29 years old who received the YFV17D yellow fever vaccine.

This clonotype was observed a handful of times. This chain connects TRBV3-1 to TRBJ2-5; TRBD2 is a possible D gene (7 bases). The germline V gene encodes CDR1 LGHDT and CDR2 YNNKEL (reference sequence). Trimming left V 5 bases short and J 7 bases short, with 14 bases between. The CDR3 spans 13 residues. CDR3 DNA sequence: TGTGCCAGCAGCTCCGGACTAGGGGGGACCCAGTACTTC. This encodes CASSSGLGGTQYF.

The genes are TRBV20-1 and TRBJ1-2, with 8 bases aligning to TRBD1. J lost 8 bases, V lost 1 base, and 12 bases had no gene match. The CDR3 loop spans 15 amino acids. The germline V gene encodes CDR1 DFQATT and CDR2 SNEGSKA (reference sequence). DNA of the CDR3: TGCAGTGCTAGAGTTCCGACAGGGGCTTTTCGGGGCTACACCTTC. Residues: CSARVPTGAFRGYTF.

The V call is TRBV29-1, the J call TRBJ2-3; tentatively, D is TRBD1 (6 bases). V was pared by 4 bases and J by 0 bases, with 8 bases between. Germline assignment: CDR1 SQVTM and CDR2 ANQGSEA. This CDR3 spans 13 amino acids. CDR3 loop: CSVGQASTDTQYF. The DNA for the CDR3 is TGCAGCGTTGGACAGGCTAGCACAGATACGCAGTATTTT.

The rearrangement uses TRBV29-1 and TRBJ2-2; 9 nucleotides line up with TRBD1. Per germline, CDR1 SQVTM and CDR2 ANQGSEA. J lost 7 bases, V lost 7 bases, and 4 bases had no gene match. This CDR3 spans 12 amino acids. The CDR3 DNA is TGCAGCGCAGGACAGGGGAACGGGGAGCTGTTTTTT. Protein: CSAGQGNGELFF.

In its sample, this clonotype was seen a few times. The chain uses TRBV20-1 and TRBJ2-3; TRBD1 matches 8 bases. Germline V gene sequence: CDR1 DFQATT, CDR2 SNEGSKA (reference sequence). The J segment lost 4 bases and the V segment lost 3 bases, leaving 6 bases of the junction unmatched. This CDR3 is built from 14 residues. CDR3 sequence: CSARATGGSDTQYF. The CDR3 DNA follows: TGCAGTGCTAGGGCCACAGGGGGATCAGATACGCAGTATTTT.

CDR3 amino acids: CASSQVPGGRTGELFF. The CDR3 nucleotides read TGCGCCAGCAGCCAAGTACCGGGGGGCAGGACCGGGGAGCTGTTTTTT. This chain uses TRBV4-3 with TRBJ2-2; possible D gene TRBD2, 7 bases. V lost 1 base to trimming and J lost 5 bases, with 14 bases between them. CDR1 is LGHNA, CDR2 YSLEER, per germline. This CDR3 comprises 16 residues.

The V call is TRBV20-1, the J call TRBJ1-2; D uncertain. The CDR3 runs 15 residues. Trimming cost V 1 base and J 0 bases, with 12 bases left between them. Germline V gene data show CDR1 as DFQATT and CDR2 as SNEGSKA (reference sequence). The CDR3 DNA follows: TGCAGTGCTAGAGTGACCACAGCCCCTAACTATGGCTACACCTTC. It encodes CSARVTTAPNYGYTF.

This chain uses TRBV5-4 with TRBJ2-7; possibly TRBD2 for D (7 bases). The CDR3 loop spans 15 amino acids. Between the trimmed V and J ends, which lost 4 bases and 3 bases, there was a span of 17 bases. CDR1 is SGHNT, CDR2 YYREEE, per germline (reference sequence). The CDR3 protein is CASSPGGSLDYEQYF. CDR3 DNA: TGTGCCAGCAGCCCGGGGGGCTCATTAGACTACGAGCAGTACTTC.

This clonotype was counted between two and nine times. The J gene is TRBJ2-1, the V gene TRBV3-1; TRBD1 is a possible D gene (5 bases). V lost 5 bases, J lost 6 bases, and 14 bases lay in between. The CDR3 sequence is 14 residues long. The germline V gene has CDR1 LGHDT and CDR2 YNNKEL (reference sequence). In DNA, the CDR3 is TGTGCCAGCAGCTCAGCGTTAGGGGTCAATGAGCAGTTCTTC. This sequence encodes CASSSALGVNEQFF.

This clonotype was seen many times. The rearrangement joins TRBV12-3 or TRBV12-4 to TRBJ2-5; the match to TRBD1 covers 10 bases. J gave up 6 bases and V 5 bases, and 9 bases lay outside the gene matches. The CDR3 has 15 amino acids. The CDR3 bases are TGTGCCAGCAGTGCGCCGGGACAGGGGATGAAGACCCAGTACTTC. It specifies CASSAPGQGMKTQYF.

Ten or more counts support this clonotype. This rearrangement joins TRBV7-2 to TRBJ2-2; 7 bases align to TRBD1. The trim removed 6 bases at V and 7 bases at J, leaving 11 bases unmatched. Germline V CDR1 and CDR2: SGHTA, FQGNSA. There are 15 residues in the CDR3. The DNA for the CDR3 is TGTGCCAGCAGTCTGGCGACAGGGCGGATCGGGGAGCTGTTTTTT. Protein product: CASSLATGRIGELFF.

The V gene is TRBV7-2, the J gene TRBJ2-1; 14 nucleotides match TRBD2. Germline V gives CDR1 SGHTA, CDR2 FQGNSA. The trim removed 3 bases at V and 9 bases at J, leaving 4 bases unmatched. There are 15 residues in the CDR3. CDR3 nucleotide sequence: TGTGCCAGCAGCTTGACTAGCGGGGGGGCGTTTGAGCAGTTCTTC. This gives the protein CASSLTSGGAFEQFF.

This clonotype was counted only a few times. Mismatch with germline at one junction end may stem from a read error. The CDR3 reads CASSPTPEGRRSF. In DNA form, the CDR3 reads TGTGCCAGCAGCCCAACCCCCGAGGGGCGCCGCTCCTTC. The chain has TRBV9 and TRBJ2-4; either TRBD1 or TRBD2 may fit D (5 bases each). The CDR3 length is 13 residues. Germline V gives CDR1 SGDLS, CDR2 YYNGEE.

This clonotype was seen repeatedly, ten times or more. The V gene is TRBV7-9, the J gene TRBJ2-7, with 8 bases matching TRBD1. Germline trimming cut 7 bases from V and 0 bases from J; bases unmatched to any gene: 5. The CDR3 sequence is 14 residues long. Germline assignment: CDR1 SEHNR and CDR2 FQNEAQ (reference sequence). CDR3 region: CASKQQGGSYEQYF. In DNA, the CDR3 is TGTGCCAGCAAACAACAGGGGGGCTCCTACGAGCAGTACTTC.

The rearrangement joins TRBV20-1 to TRBJ1-2, with TRBD1 identical over 9 bases. Germline assignment: CDR1 DFQATT and CDR2 SNEGSKA (reference sequence). This CDR3 comprises 14 residues. The CDR3 region is CSSSGTGKEDGYTF. In DNA form, the CDR3 reads TGCAGCTCTTCCGGGACAGGGAAAGAGGATGGCTACACCTTC.

The sample holds a few counts of this clonotype. The chain is built from TRBV7-9 and TRBJ1-1; D possibly corresponds to TRBD1 (5 bases). The CDR3 has 12 amino acids. Germline V gene sequence: CDR1 SEHNR, CDR2 FQNEAQ (reference sequence). V was clipped by 5 bases and J by 6 bases, with 10 bases between them. CDR3 sequence reads: CASSPGSPEAFF. CDR3 in DNA: TGTGCCAGCAGCCCAGGGTCTCCTGAAGCTTTCTTT.

This clonotype was counted many times. V gene TRBV7-2 combines with J gene TRBJ1-5, with a possible D match to TRBD1 (5 bases). The CDR3 runs 15 residues. The V end lost 2 bases, the J end lost 0 bases, and 8 bases lay between the germline ends. The germline CDR1 and CDR2 sequences are SGHTA and FQGNSA. The CDR3 DNA sequence: TGTGCCAGCAGCTTACGGGGGAATAGCAATCAGCCCCAGCATTTT. Its translation is CASSLRGNSNQPQHF.

This rearrangement joins TRBV7-2 to TRBJ2-1, with D perhaps matching TRBD1 (6 bases). Trimming removed 6 bases from V and 5 bases from J, with 17 bases in between. In germline, CDR1 is SGHTA, CDR2 FQGNSA. This CDR3 comprises 15 residues. CDR3 loop: CASRRQVGNNNEQFF. CDR3 bases: TGTGCCAGCAGGAGACAGGTTGGGAATAACAATGAGCAGTTCTTC.